Each of the 25 T cell receptor beta chains below was sequenced from the same sample in a study of cytomegalovirus exposure and HLA in healthy donors. The PCR made use of 60 Vbeta and 13 Jbeta primers. Profiling relied on immunoSEQ multiplex PCR, and the TCRdb table lists in-frame clones only, not all of them. This table has 150,000 to 200,000 clones, roughly 84% appearing once. Sequencing was done on a sample of PBMCs. Every receptor here comes from a man between 18 and 29 years old in good health and CMV-seronegative.

A single count supports this clone. V is TRBV2 and J is TRBJ2-1; 7 bases agree with TRBD1. This CDR3 is built from 13 residues. Per the germline V gene, CDR1 is SNHLY and CDR2 is FYNNEI. After removal of 2 bases from V and 14 bases from J, the junction contained 9 bases not matched to a gene. The CDR3 loop reads CASSETRGGSKFF. In DNA, the CDR3 is TGTGCCAGCAGTGAAACGAGAGGGGGCAGCAAGTTCTTC.

V gene TRBV1 combines with J gene TRBJ2-5; the D segment call TRBD1 is taken from the table without a DNA check. TRBV1 represents a pseudogene. The length of the CDR3 is 17 residues. CDR3 DNA: TGCACCAGCAGCCAGTTCTACGGGACAGGGCTTTTGGAGACCCAGTACTTC. Translated: CTSSQFYGTGLLETQYF.

V gene TRBV6-5 combines with J gene TRBJ2-1; 8 nucleotides align to TRBD2. The CDR3 contains 15 residues. Germline trimming cut 1 base from V and 7 bases from J; bases unmatched to any gene: 6. CDR1 MNHEY and CDR2 SVGAGI come from the germline V gene. CDR3 amino acids: CASSYLGTSVNEQFF. The CDR3 bases are TGTGCCAGCAGTTACTTAGGGACTAGTGTAAATGAGCAGTTCTTC.

This chain connects TRBV6-1 to TRBJ2-3; 9 bases align to TRBD2. Per the germline V gene, CDR1 is MNHNS and CDR2 is SASEGT. The CDR3 totals 17 residues. The V gene end was trimmed by 4 bases and the J gene end by 2 bases; junction bases not matched to a gene: 10. The CDR3 region has the DNA TGTGCCAGCAGTGCGGTAAAAGCGGGGGGACCCACAGATACGCAGTATTTT. Translation: CASSAVKAGGPTDTQYF.

The rearrangement uses TRBV7-8 and TRBJ1-2; 10 bases are a match to TRBD1. Unmatched junction bases numbered 8, after V lost 5 bases and J lost 2 bases. Germline V gives CDR1 SGHVS, CDR2 FQNEAQ. The CDR3 runs to 16 residues. This CDR3 reads CASSETDRGLNYGYTF. CDR3 bases: TGTGCCAGCAGCGAAACCGACAGGGGGCTGAACTATGGCTACACCTTC. The full variable domain, rest sourced from reference TRBV7-8 and TRBJ1-2, is GAGVSQSPRYKVAKRGQDVALRCDPISGHVSLFWYQQALGQGPEFLTYFQNEAQLDKSGLPSDRFFAERPEGSVSTLKIQRTQQEDSAVYLCASSETDRGLNYGYTFGSGTRLTVV.

The chain has TRBV11-2 and TRBJ2-7; 10 nucleotides match TRBD1. This CDR3 region has 17 residues. With 4 bases clipped from V and 0 bases from J, the junction kept 9 bases outside the gene matches. Germline-derived CDR1 and CDR2 are SGHAT and FQNNGV. In DNA, the CDR3 is TGTGCCAGCAGCTCACCGGGACAGGGGACTAGCTCCTACGAGCAGTACTTC. Translating it yields CASSSPGQGTSSYEQYF. The full variable domain, rest sourced from reference TRBV11-2 and TRBJ2-7, is EAGVAQSPRYKIIEKRQSVAFWCNPISGHATLYWYQQILGQGPKLLIQFQNNGVVDDSQLPKDRFSAERLKGVDSTLKIQPAKLEDSAVYLCASSSPGQGTSSYEQYFGPGTRLTVT.

This sequence joins TRBV6-5 and TRBJ1-6, with unresolved D. Per the germline V gene, CDR1 is MNHEY and CDR2 is SVGAGI. The CDR3 has 16 residues. With 0 bases removed from V and 0 bases from J, the gap between germline ends came to 6 bases. Here the CDR3 DNA reads TGTGCCAGCAGTTACTCCACGAGCTCCTATAATTCACCCCTCCACTTT. Translated, it gives CASSYSTSSYNSPLHF.

The J gene is TRBJ1-1, the V gene TRBV6-1; D may be TRBD1 (6 bases). The V gene lost 8 bases and the J gene lost 4 bases, with 17 bases spanning the gap. The germline gives CDR1 MNHNS, CDR2 SASEGT. The CDR3 consists of 14 residues. The CDR3 sequence: CASHRVVMGTEAFF. The CDR3 DNA is TGTGCCAGCCACAGGGTTGTGATGGGCACTGAAGCTTTCTTT.

The chain combines TRBV9 with TRBJ2-3; weak D call: TRBD2 (5 bases). This CDR3 has 16 residues. Trimming stripped 0 bases from V and 4 bases from J, with 15 bases between. In germline, CDR1 is SGDLS, CDR2 YYNGEE. CDR3 in amino acids: CASSVGRASIADTQYF. CDR3 sequence (DNA): TGTGCCAGCAGCGTAGGCCGAGCTAGCATAGCAGATACGCAGTATTTT.

The chain links TRBV4-1 to TRBJ1-6; D is uncertain. Germline V gene sequence: CDR1 MGHRA, CDR2 YSYEKL. The CDR3 contains 14 residues. V was cut by 6 bases and J by 8 bases, with 14 bases left in between. CDR3 sequence: CASSRLFGDSPLHF. In DNA, the CDR3 is TGCGCCAGCAGTCGTTTGTTCGGGGATTCACCCCTCCACTTT.

The CDR3 region has the DNA TGTGCCACCCTTAGGGGACAGGTCCGAGGCCGGGGATCCGGGGAGCTGTTTTTT. Protein sequence: CATLRGQVRGRGSGELFF. The chain recombines TRBV28 with TRBJ2-2; TRBD1 aligns across 8 bases. This CDR3 has 18 amino acids. J lost 6 bases, V lost 10 bases, and 22 bases had no gene match. Germline lookup yields CDR1 MDHEN and CDR2 SYDVKM.

This clone was counted between two and nine times. V is TRBV19 and J is TRBJ2-1, with D possibly being TRBD2 (5 bases). The germline gives CDR1 LNHDA, CDR2 SQIVND (reference sequence). V lost 3 bases, J lost 6 bases, and 12 bases lay in between. The CDR3 has 14 residues. The CDR3 coding sequence is TGTGCCAGTAGTATCCCCGGCAGCGGCAATGAGCAGTTCTTC. It translates to CASSIPGSGNEQFF.

The rearrangement links TRBV10-3 to TRBJ2-7; D might be TRBD1 (5 bases). The CDR3 has 15 residues. Per germline, CDR1 ENHRY and CDR2 SYGVKD. Between the trimmed V and J ends, which lost 2 bases and 4 bases, there was a span of 15 bases. The CDR3 is CAISEKRGPDYEQYF. Written as DNA, the CDR3 is TGTGCCATCAGTGAGAAAAGGGGCCCGGATTACGAGCAGTACTTC.

J is TRBJ2-3 and V is TRBV4-1; 7 bases agree with TRBD1. The germline V gene has CDR1 MGHRA and CDR2 YSYEKL. The CDR3 is 14 residues long. After removal of 5 bases from V and 3 bases from J, the junction contained 5 bases not matched to a gene. In DNA, the CDR3 is TGCGCCAGCAGCTACCGGGACAGTACAGATACGCAGTATTTT. It codes for CASSYRDSTDTQYF.

This chain links TRBV2 with TRBJ1-2; no firm D call. The germline CDR1 and CDR2 sequences are SNHLY and FYNNEI. The CDR3 length is 16 residues. Trimming left V 1 base short and J 5 bases short, with 17 bases between. CDR3 bases: TGTGCCAGCAGTGAAGTGCGTAATCCCCTATCGTATGGCTACACCTTC. As protein: CASSEVRNPLSYGYTF.

V and J are TRBV25-1 and TRBJ1-5, with a weak D call TRBD1 (6 bases). CDR3 length: 15 amino acids. Per the germline V gene, CDR1 is MGHDK and CDR2 is SYGVNS. V shed 3 bases and J shed 2 bases, with 11 bases lying between them. The CDR3 nucleotides read TGTGCCAGCAGTGAGGGGGGGGCTGGCAATCAGCCCCAGCATTTT. Protein: CASSEGGAGNQPQHF.

This rearrangement joins TRBV9 to TRBJ2-7, with 15 bases matching TRBD2. Unmatched junction bases numbered 9, after V lost 3 bases and J lost 5 bases. There are 17 residues in the CDR3. Germline CDR1 reads SGDLS; CDR2 reads YYNGEE. CDR3 nucleotide sequence: TGTGCCAGCAGCGCTCTGGGTGGGACTAGCGGGAGGAACGAGCAGTACTTC. It encodes CASSALGGTSGRNEQYF.

The rearrangement joins TRBV7-9 to TRBJ2-5; TRBD1 is a possible D gene (6 bases). V shed 4 bases and J shed 1 base, with 19 bases lying between them. CDR3 size: 17 residues. From germline, CDR1 is SEHNR and CDR2 FQNEAQ (reference sequence). CDR3 region: CASSSGGLGTLQETQYF. CDR3 nucleotide sequence: TGTGCCAGCAGCTCCGGTGGCCTCGGGACACTCCAAGAGACCCAGTACTTC.

V usage is TRBV6-5 and J usage is TRBJ2-1; TRBD2 agrees at 12 bases. Looked up from germline, CDR1 is MNHEY and CDR2 is SVGAGI. The length of the CDR3 is 16 residues. Trimming removed 2 bases from V and 6 bases from J; junction bases left unmatched: 5. CDR3 bases: TGTGCCAGCAGTTACCGCCCTAGCGGGGGGGGCAATGAGCAGTTCTTC. It yields the protein CASSYRPSGGGNEQFF.

This rearrangement joins TRBV4-3 to TRBJ1-2; the match to TRBD1 covers 7 bases. Trimming cost V 1 base and J 4 bases; bases outside gene matches: 12. Germline CDR1 LGHNA, CDR2 YSLEER. The CDR3 is 17 amino acids. CDR3 in amino acids: CASSQVLDRAASYGYTF. Here the CDR3 DNA reads TGCGCCAGCAGCCAAGTTCTCGACAGGGCCGCCTCCTATGGCTACACCTTC.

The chain links TRBV2 to TRBJ2-7; D call uncertain. The CDR3 is 12 amino acids. Germline CDR1 reads SNHLY; CDR2 reads FYNNEI. V lost 4 bases and J lost 2, with 6 bases in between. The CDR3 DNA reads as TGTGCCAGCAGTGGGGCCCCCTACGAGCAGTACTTC. The encoded protein is CASSGAPYEQYF.

In DNA form, the CDR3 reads TGTGCCAGCAGCTTAGGACCACGGACAAAGGGTTTCCCTGAAGCTTTCTTT. Translated: CASSLGPRTKGFPEAFF. This chain joins TRBV7-9 and TRBJ1-1, with a possible D match to TRBD1 (5 bases). Between the trimmed V and J ends, which lost 1 base and 6 bases, there was a span of 21 bases. The germline V gene encodes CDR1 SEHNR and CDR2 FQNEAQ (reference sequence). This CDR3 contains 17 residues.

V and J are TRBV5-1 and TRBJ2-2; TRBD2 might be the D (6 bases). This CDR3 has 16 amino acids. From germline, CDR1 is SGHRS and CDR2 YFSETQ. Between the trimmed V and J ends, which lost 1 base and 4 bases, there was a span of 14 bases. The CDR3 DNA follows: TGCGCCAGCAGCTTGCAGGCGCGGGGAACCACCGGGGAGCTGTTTTTT. Amino acids: CASSLQARGTTGELFF.

This clone has only a few counts. The chain carries TRBV5-1 and TRBJ1-1; D is ambiguous. The CDR3 runs 14 residues. Germline assignment: CDR1 SGHRS and CDR2 YFSETQ. V lost 0 bases and J lost 1, with 7 bases in between. CDR3 in amino acids: CASSLGQANTEAFF. The DNA for the CDR3 is TGCGCCAGCAGCTTGGGTCAGGCGAACACTGAAGCTTTCTTT. Combining the CDR3 with reference TRBV5-1 and TRBJ1-1 gives the whole variable domain KAGVTQTPRYLIKTRGQQVTLSCSPISGHRSVSWYQQTPGQGLQFLFEYFSETQRNKGNFPGRFSGRQFSNSRSEMNVSTLELGDSALYLCASSLGQANTEAFFGQGTRLTVV.

The gene calls are TRBV6-5 and TRBJ1-1, with TRBD1 as a possible D gene (6 bases). Germline values: CDR1 MNHEY, CDR2 SVGAGI. The CDR3 spans 13 residues. The V end was cut by 6 bases, the J end by 5 bases, with 13 bases between. The CDR3 spells CASSRQVWTEAFF. CDR3 in DNA: TGTGCCAGCAGCCGACAGGTTTGGACTGAAGCTTTCTTT.